The T cell receptor beta chain described here comes from a study of T cells after yellow fever vaccination. At the level of the study: SMART-Seq v4 Ultra Low Input prepared libraries from low-cell fractions.

The V end was cut by 0 bases, the J end by 5 bases, with 4 bases between. The germline V gene encodes CDR1 SGHTA and CDR2 FQGNSA. This CDR3 region has 12 residues. In making TCR cDNA, 5'RACE template switching added a universal primer site and UMIs to it. TCRdb re-called the 5' RACE reads through MiXCR, storing one row per CDR3 protein. The repertoire holds roughly 500,000 distinct CDR3 sequences, with 15% to 20% as singletons. This clonotype came up many times. The antigen remains undetermined. Regarding the study as a whole: At around 95% for CD4 and approximately 88% for CD8, most primary-vaccination clones showed up again after the booster. The secondary response peaked faster, at day 5 versus 15, but was weaker.

Here the sequenced sample was PBMCs, taken 15 days after the yellow fever booster vaccination. This sequence joins TRBV7-2 and TRBJ2-5; D not resolved. The TCR comes from a man younger than 40 who received the YFV17D yellow fever vaccine. CDR3 in amino acids: CASSLAAETQYF. CDR3 coding DNA: TGTGCCAGCAGCTTAGCGGCGGAGACCCAGTACTTC.